Included here is one T cell receptor beta chain sequence, with context. The sample originates from a study of blood T cell repertoires in COVID-19. Study background: Whether acute or convalescent, the COVID-19 samples came from the United States, Italy and Spain.

V was cut by 5 bases and J by 2 bases, with 4 bases left in between. CDR1 and CDR2 from the germline V gene are LNHDA and SQIVND (reference sequence). The CDR3 covers 11 residues. Profiling relied on immunoSEQ multiplex PCR, and the TCRdb table lists in-frame clones only, not all of them. The sample has under 300,000 clones; 65% to 85% are singletons. Sequencing was performed on peripheral blood. The clonotype comes from a human donor in a cohort sampled during active COVID-19. The V gene is TRBV19, the J gene TRBJ2-7, with unresolved D. CDR3 sequence reads: CASSAAYEQYF. In DNA form, the CDR3 reads TGTGCCAGTAGTGCGGCCTACGAGCAGTACTTC.